This T cell receptor beta chain came from a study of regulatory T cells in long-lasting Graves disease. For TCR beta, libraries came from iRepertoire HTBI primers and Arm-PCR of CDR3 regions. Original data processing: Across samples, roughly 58 TRBV and 12 to 15 TRBJ segments were found. MiXCR, run by TCRdb on the multiplex PCR reads, gives a single entry per CDR3 protein. TCRdb assigned the V and J calls; the authors' analysis was not used. The table shows 400,000 to 500,000 distinct CDR3 sequences, with 20% to 25% occurring only once. J lost 4 bases, V lost 3 bases, and 8 bases had no gene match. The CDR3 sequence is 15 residues long. The germline V gene has CDR1 SGHNT and CDR2 YENEEA. The sample's time point: persistent/refractory GD, antithyroid drugs over 5 years with positive TRAb. With RNA extracted from PBMCs as input, the TCR library was made.

Material: peripheral blood mononuclear cells (PBMCs), obtained when the disease was refractory, from a patient treated with antithyroid drugs. The TCR was taken from a female donor with Graves disease. This chain joins TRBV11-3 and TRBJ2-7; 8 bases map to TRBD2. CDR3 loop: CASSFETGGLYEQYF. Written as DNA, the CDR3 is TGTGCCAGCAGCTTCGAAACGGGAGGGCTTTACGAGCAGTACTTC.